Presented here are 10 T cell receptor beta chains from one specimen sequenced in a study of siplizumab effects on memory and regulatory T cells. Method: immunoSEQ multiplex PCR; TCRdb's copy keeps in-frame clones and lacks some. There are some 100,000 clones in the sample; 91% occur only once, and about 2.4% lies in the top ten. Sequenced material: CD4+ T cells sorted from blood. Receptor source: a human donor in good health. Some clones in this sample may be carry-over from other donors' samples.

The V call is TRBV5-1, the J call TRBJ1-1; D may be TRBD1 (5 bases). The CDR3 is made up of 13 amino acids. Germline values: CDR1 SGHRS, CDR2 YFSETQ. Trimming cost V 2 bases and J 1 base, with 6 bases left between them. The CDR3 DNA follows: TGCGCCAGCAGCTTAAGGGGGAACACTGAAGCTTTCTTT. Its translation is CASSLRGNTEAFF.

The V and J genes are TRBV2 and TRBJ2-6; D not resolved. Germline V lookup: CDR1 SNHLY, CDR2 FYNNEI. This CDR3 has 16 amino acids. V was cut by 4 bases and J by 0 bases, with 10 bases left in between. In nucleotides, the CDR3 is TGTGCCAGCAGTGCTTCTCGGAGCTCTGGGGCCAACGTCCTGACTTTC. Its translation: CASSASRSSGANVLTF.

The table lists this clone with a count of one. In DNA, the CDR3 is TGTGCCAGCAGCTTCCAAGGTGGCGGAAACACCATATATTTT. Its translation: CASSFQGGGNTIYF. This rearrangement joins TRBV5-6 to TRBJ1-3; no clear D gene. V lost 2 bases and J 4 bases, leaving 10 bases between the germline ends. Germline CDR1 SGHDT, CDR2 YYEEEE. The CDR3 sequence is 14 residues long. Supplemented by reference TRBV5-6 and TRBJ1-3, the full variable domain reads DAGVTQSPTHLIKTRGQQVTLRCSPKSGHDTVSWYQQALGQGPQFIFQYYEEEERQRGNFPDRFSGHQFPNYSSELNVNALLLGDSALYLCASSFQGGGNTIYFGEGSWLTVV.

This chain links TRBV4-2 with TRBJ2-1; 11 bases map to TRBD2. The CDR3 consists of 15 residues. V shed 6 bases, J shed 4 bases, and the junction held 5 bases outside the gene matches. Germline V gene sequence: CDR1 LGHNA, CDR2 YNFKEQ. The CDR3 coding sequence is TGTGCCAGCAGAACCGGGACTAGCGGTTACAATGAGCAGTTCTTC. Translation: CASRTGTSGYNEQFF.

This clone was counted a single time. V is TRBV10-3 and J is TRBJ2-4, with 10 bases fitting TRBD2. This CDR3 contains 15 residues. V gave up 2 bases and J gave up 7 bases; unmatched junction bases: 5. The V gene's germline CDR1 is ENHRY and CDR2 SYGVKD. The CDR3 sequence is CAISEVAGGRNIQYF. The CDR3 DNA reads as TGTGCCATCAGTGAGGTAGCGGGAGGTCGTAACATTCAGTACTTC.

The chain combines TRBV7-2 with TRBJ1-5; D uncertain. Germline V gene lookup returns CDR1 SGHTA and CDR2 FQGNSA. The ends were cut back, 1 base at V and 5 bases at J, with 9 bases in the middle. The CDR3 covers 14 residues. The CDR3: CASSLGPRHQPQHF. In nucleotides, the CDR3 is TGTGCCAGCAGCTTAGGTCCGCGACATCAGCCCCAGCATTTT.

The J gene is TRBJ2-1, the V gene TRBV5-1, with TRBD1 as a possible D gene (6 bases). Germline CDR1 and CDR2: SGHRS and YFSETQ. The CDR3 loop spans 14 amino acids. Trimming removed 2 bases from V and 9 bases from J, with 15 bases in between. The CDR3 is CASSFGGGFTEQFF. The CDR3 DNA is TGCGCCAGCAGCTTTGGGGGCGGGTTCACTGAGCAGTTCTTC.

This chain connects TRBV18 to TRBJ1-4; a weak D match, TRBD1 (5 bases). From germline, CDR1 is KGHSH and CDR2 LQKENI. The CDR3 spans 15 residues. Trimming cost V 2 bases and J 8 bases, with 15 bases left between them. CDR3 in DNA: TGTGCCAGCTCACCAGTTGAAGGGGTCAGGGAAAAACTGTTTTTT. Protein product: CASSPVEGVREKLFF.

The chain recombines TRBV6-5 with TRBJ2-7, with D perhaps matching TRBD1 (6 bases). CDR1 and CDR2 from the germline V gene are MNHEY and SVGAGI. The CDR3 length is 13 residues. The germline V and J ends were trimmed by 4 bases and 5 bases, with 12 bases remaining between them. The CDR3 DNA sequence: TGTGCCAGCAGTTTCACAGGGTTCCACGAGCAGTACTTC. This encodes CASSFTGFHEQYF.

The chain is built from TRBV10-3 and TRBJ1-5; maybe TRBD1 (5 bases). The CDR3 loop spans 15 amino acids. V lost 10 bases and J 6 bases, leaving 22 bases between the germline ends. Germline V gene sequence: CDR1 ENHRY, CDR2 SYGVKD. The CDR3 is CATRPEGPYGQPQHF. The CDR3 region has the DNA TGTGCCACCCGACCCGAGGGGCCCTACGGTCAGCCCCAGCATTTT.